This record looks at one T cell receptor beta chain sequence and its context. Antigen specificity is unknown. Clones were read by immunoSEQ multiplex PCR, and TCRdb kept only the in-frame ones, dropping some. The data show fewer than 90,000 clones, around nine tenths seen once. This sample is drawn from a study of OX40 agonist ivuxolimab in advanced cancers. Study summary: An agonistic human IgG2 monoclonal antibody against OX40 (CD134) was given. Enrollees could have had prior anti-PD-1, anti-PD-L1 or anti-CTLA-4 therapy, which approximately 38% had received. Study-level points and caveats: Also showing low normalized T-cell clonal expansion were some of the nonresponders. Among T cells, CD8+ cells averaged more expanded clones than CD4+ cells.

The V and J ends lost 1 base and 8 bases respectively, with 6 bases between them. CDR1 and CDR2 (germline): SEHNR, FQNEAQ (reference sequence). The CDR3 spans 13 residues. This TCR was recovered from an adult with an advanced solid tumor such as melanoma, head and neck, liver or kidney cancer. Sequences were derived from CD4+ or CD8+ T cells sorted from blood, sampled in a trial of the OX40 agonist ivuxolimab. The chain uses TRBV7-9 and TRBJ1-6, with D perhaps TRBD1 (6 bases). This CDR3 reads CASSLEGDSPLHF. In DNA form, the CDR3 reads TGTGCCAGCAGCTTAGAGGGGGATTCACCCCTCCACTTT.